Sequencing of this T cell receptor (beta chain) was carried out in a study of CD8 T cells in Susac syndrome. Worth noting for this clonotype: One end of the junction fails to match germline, which may point to a read error.

Reverse transcription used about 0.45 to 1 ug RNA and random hexamers. TCRdb re-called the immunoSEQ multiplex PCR reads with MiXCR, one entry per CDR3 protein. The data hold roughly 250,000 distinct CDR3 sequences, with 90% to 96% observed a single time. Negative isolation was used for CD8+ and CD4+ T cells, and FACS enrichment was applied to TEMRA cells. CDR3 length: 13 amino acids. Per germline, CDR1 GTSNPN and CDR2 SVGIG (reference sequence). The gene calls are TRBV30 and TRBJ2-7; D is possibly TRBD2 (7 bases). Specimen: CD4+ T cells from PBMCs. This TCR was recovered from a human donor with Susac syndrome. The CDR3 DNA follows: TGCGCCTGGACCCAAGGGGGACTATCCGAGCAGTACTTC. Translation: CAWTQGGLSEQYF.